The rows below give T cell receptor beta chains drawn from one sample of a study of cytomegalovirus exposure and HLA in healthy donors. The data were produced by immunoSEQ multiplex PCR, yet TCRdb's version contains in-frame clones alone and is incomplete. This sample yields 140,000 or so clones, of which roughly 80% are seen a single time; 0.95% to 1.5% belongs to the top ten. Sample: PBMCs. The receptors derive from a female donor in good health and CMV-seronegative. Each CDR3 is given with its conserved first and last residue. The order of the fields is D gene, clone size, J gene, V gene, CDR3 protein, CDR3 DNA. A D gene is named only where the DNA matches it firmly. Part of the rows lack a size; the others show once, few, many or a class for expanded clones.

d_call: TRBD2
clone_size: -
j_call: TRBJ2-1
v_call: TRBV5-1
cdr3_aa: CASSLMAGASYNEQFF
cdr3_nt: TGCGCCAGCAGCTTGATGGCGGGAGCATCCTACAATGAGCAGTTCTTC

d_call: -
clone_size: -
j_call: TRBJ2-3
v_call: TRBV5-1
cdr3_aa: CASSRAAGGGNTDTQYF
cdr3_nt: TGCGCCAGCAGCCGTGCCGCTGGAGGAGGGAACACAGATACGCAGTATTTT

d_call: -
clone_size: -
j_call: TRBJ2-5
v_call: TRBV29-1
cdr3_aa: CSGYRKETQYF
cdr3_nt: TGCAGCGGTTACAGGAAAGAGACCCAGTACTTC

d_call: -
clone_size: -
j_call: TRBJ1-4
v_call: TRBV25-1
cdr3_aa: CASSEYIRYGNEKLFF
cdr3_nt: TGTGCCAGCAGTGAATATATTCGTTACGGTAATGAAAAACTGTTTTTT

d_call: -
clone_size: few
j_call: TRBJ2-1
v_call: TRBV28
cdr3_aa: CASCPGGSYNEQFF
cdr3_nt: TGTGCCAGCTGCCCCGGGGGCTCCTACAATGAGCAGTTCTTC

d_call: TRBD2
clone_size: -
j_call: TRBJ2-7
v_call: TRBV5-1
cdr3_aa: CASSPTSGGNHEQYF
cdr3_nt: TGCGCCAGCAGTCCGACTAGCGGGGGTAACCACGAGCAGTACTTC

d_call: -
clone_size: -
j_call: TRBJ2-7
v_call: TRBV4-1
cdr3_aa: CASSQGDWGIDEQYF
cdr3_nt: TGCGCCAGCAGCCAAGGGGACTGGGGGATCGACGAGCAGTACTTC

d_call: TRBD1
clone_size: -
j_call: TRBJ1-1
v_call: TRBV13
cdr3_aa: CASSPGTGNTEAFF
cdr3_nt: TGTGCCAGCAGCCCAGGGACAGGGAACACTGAAGCTTTCTTT

d_call: TRBD1
clone_size: once
j_call: TRBJ2-2
v_call: TRBV10-3
cdr3_aa: CAISGGDRGLTGELFF
cdr3_nt: TGTGCCATCAGTGGCGGGGACAGGGGACTCACCGGGGAGCTGTTTTTT

d_call: TRBD2
clone_size: -
j_call: TRBJ2-5
v_call: TRBV27
cdr3_aa: CASRGTSEQETQYF
cdr3_nt: TGTGCCAGCAGGGGGACTAGCGAGCAAGAGACCCAGTACTTC

d_call: -
clone_size: -
j_call: TRBJ1-5
v_call: TRBV29-1
cdr3_aa: CSVPAGMRNQPQHF
cdr3_nt: TGCAGCGTTCCGGCGGGGATGAGGAATCAGCCCCAGCATTTT

d_call: -
clone_size: -
j_call: TRBJ2-5
v_call: TRBV2
cdr3_aa: CASSEVKAPGTQYF
cdr3_nt: TGTGCCAGCAGTGAAGTGAAGGCCCCAGGGACCCAGTACTTC

d_call: TRBD1
clone_size: few
j_call: TRBJ1-2
v_call: TRBV29-1
cdr3_aa: CSVTWTGRNGYTF
cdr3_nt: TGCAGCGTTACCTGGACAGGGCGGAATGGCTACACCTTC

d_call: TRBD1
clone_size: many
j_call: TRBJ1-2
v_call: TRBV28
cdr3_aa: CASSFPTGALDGYTF
cdr3_nt: TGTGCCAGCAGTTTCCCTACAGGGGCTCTTGATGGCTACACCTTC

d_call: TRBD1
clone_size: -
j_call: TRBJ1-2
v_call: TRBV19
cdr3_aa: CASNRDSENYGYTF
cdr3_nt: TGTGCCAGTAACAGGGACAGCGAGAACTATGGCTACACCTTC

d_call: TRBD2
clone_size: -
j_call: TRBJ2-2
v_call: TRBV11-2
cdr3_aa: CASSLRASGRANTGELFF
cdr3_nt: TGTGCCAGCAGCTTAAGGGCTAGCGGGAGGGCGAACACCGGGGAGCTGTTTTTT

d_call: TRBD2
clone_size: -
j_call: TRBJ2-7
v_call: TRBV19
cdr3_aa: CASSIFSGRGAYEQYF
cdr3_nt: TGTGCCAGTAGTATCTTTAGCGGGAGGGGTGCCTACGAGCAGTACTTC

d_call: -
clone_size: few
j_call: TRBJ1-2
v_call: TRBV6-5
cdr3_aa: CASSYLGGTYGYTF
cdr3_nt: TGTGCCAGCAGTTATCTCGGGGGGACCTATGGCTACACCTTC

d_call: -
clone_size: -
j_call: TRBJ2-2
v_call: TRBV6-8
cdr3_aa: CAKKGGAGGELFF
cdr3_nt: TGTGCCAAAAAAGGGGGGGCCGGTGGGGAGCTGTTTTTT

d_call: TRBD1
clone_size: -
j_call: TRBJ2-1
v_call: TRBV9
cdr3_aa: CASSVNPGQGANEQFF
cdr3_nt: TGTGCCAGCAGCGTAAATCCGGGACAGGGGGCAAATGAGCAGTTCTTC

d_call: TRBD2
clone_size: few
j_call: TRBJ2-2
v_call: TRBV6-4
cdr3_aa: CASSGTSGNTGELFF
cdr3_nt: TGTGCCAGCAGTGGGACTAGCGGGAACACCGGGGAGCTGTTTTTT

d_call: TRBD2
clone_size: few
j_call: TRBJ2-1
v_call: TRBV5-6
cdr3_aa: CASSIAGVAYNEQFF
cdr3_nt: TGTGCCAGCAGCATTGCGGGAGTAGCCTACAATGAGCAGTTCTTC

d_call: TRBD2
clone_size: -
j_call: TRBJ2-5
v_call: TRBV7-9
cdr3_aa: CASSPRSSGRRWETQYF
cdr3_nt: TGTGCCAGCAGCCCTAGGAGTAGCGGGAGGCGATGGGAGACCCAGTACTTC

d_call: -
clone_size: -
j_call: TRBJ1-1
v_call: TRBV27
cdr3_aa: CASSFRWPFQAFF
cdr3_nt: TGTGCCAGCAGTTTCAGGTGGCCATTTCAAGCTTTCTTT

d_call: -
clone_size: -
j_call: TRBJ2-1
v_call: TRBV13
cdr3_aa: CASSSPTEDRDTLFF
cdr3_nt: TGTGCCAGCAGTTCACCGACGGAGGACCGGGACACCCTGTTCTTC

d_call: TRBD1
clone_size: few
j_call: TRBJ2-7
v_call: TRBV5-8
cdr3_aa: CASKFMGQGYSYEQYF
cdr3_nt: TGTGCCAGCAAATTTATGGGACAGGGCTACTCCTACGAGCAGTACTTC

d_call: -
clone_size: -
j_call: TRBJ2-3
v_call: TRBV2
cdr3_aa: CASSRETITDTQYF
cdr3_nt: TGTGCCAGCAGTCGGGAGACCATCACAGATACGCAGTATTTT

d_call: TRBD1
clone_size: -
j_call: TRBJ2-3
v_call: TRBV6-4
cdr3_aa: CASSDSGGQGADTQYF
cdr3_nt: TGTGCCAGCAGTGACTCGGGCGGACAGGGGGCAGATACGCAGTATTTT

d_call: TRBD2
clone_size: -
j_call: TRBJ2-1
v_call: TRBV28
cdr3_aa: CASRVGLAGVYNEQFF
cdr3_nt: TGTGCCAGCAGGGTCGGACTAGCGGGAGTGTACAATGAGCAGTTCTTC

d_call: -
clone_size: once
j_call: TRBJ2-7
v_call: TRBV6-1
cdr3_aa: CATRGAMETYEQYF
cdr3_nt: TGTGCCACCAGGGGGGCCATGGAGACCTACGAGCAGTACTTC

d_call: TRBD2
clone_size: -
j_call: TRBJ2-1
v_call: TRBV13
cdr3_aa: CASSSPGLAYNEQFF
cdr3_nt: TGTGCCAGCAGCTCCCCGGGACTAGCCTACAATGAGCAGTTCTTC

d_call: -
clone_size: few
j_call: TRBJ2-3
v_call: TRBV9
cdr3_aa: CASSGDGGTDTQYF
cdr3_nt: TGTGCCAGCAGCGGTGATGGAGGTACAGATACGCAGTATTTT

d_call: TRBD1
clone_size: -
j_call: TRBJ2-7
v_call: TRBV5-1
cdr3_aa: CASSLNTGVSSYEQYF
cdr3_nt: TGCGCCAGCAGCTTAAACACAGGGGTTAGCTCCTACGAGCAGTACTTC

d_call: -
clone_size: -
j_call: TRBJ2-7
v_call: TRBV5-1
cdr3_aa: CASSFERGTYEQYF
cdr3_nt: TGCGCCAGCAGCTTCGAGAGAGGCACCTACGAGCAGTACTTC

d_call: TRBD2
clone_size: few
j_call: TRBJ2-2
v_call: TRBV4-2
cdr3_aa: CASSQDSGLDGQGELFF
cdr3_nt: TGTGCCAGCAGCCAAGATTCCGGACTAGATGGGCAGGGGGAGCTGTTTTTT

d_call: TRBD2
clone_size: -
j_call: TRBJ2-4
v_call: TRBV4-1
cdr3_aa: CASSQESGTSGPKNIQYF
cdr3_nt: TGCGCCAGCAGCCAAGAATCCGGGACTAGCGGGCCCAAAAACATTCAGTACTTC

d_call: TRBD1
clone_size: -
j_call: TRBJ1-1
v_call: TRBV6-5
cdr3_aa: CASSYLGTANTEAFF
cdr3_nt: TGTGCCAGCAGTTACCTCGGGACAGCGAACACTGAAGCTTTCTTT

d_call: -
clone_size: -
j_call: TRBJ1-1
v_call: TRBV6-5
cdr3_aa: CASSYSWTETNTEAFF
cdr3_nt: TGTGCCAGCAGTTACTCCTGGACAGAGACGAACACTGAAGCTTTCTTT

d_call: TRBD1
clone_size: few
j_call: TRBJ1-1
v_call: TRBV7-9
cdr3_aa: CASSARGPMNTEAFF
cdr3_nt: TGTGCCAGCAGCGCCAGGGGGCCCATGAACACTGAAGCTTTCTTT

d_call: TRBD2
clone_size: -
j_call: TRBJ2-7
v_call: TRBV18
cdr3_aa: CASARLAGGLEQYF
cdr3_nt: TGTGCCAGCGCACGACTAGCGGGAGGGTTAGAGCAGTACTTC

d_call: -
clone_size: -
j_call: TRBJ2-3
v_call: TRBV5-1
cdr3_aa: CASSPGGTDTQYF
cdr3_nt: TGCGCCAGCAGCCCCGGGGGCACAGATACGCAGTATTTT

d_call: TRBD2
clone_size: -
j_call: TRBJ2-2
v_call: TRBV5-4
cdr3_aa: CASSLGAGVGTGELFF
cdr3_nt: TGTGCCAGCAGCTTGGGGGCGGGAGTGGGGACCGGGGAGCTGTTTTTT

d_call: -
clone_size: -
j_call: TRBJ2-7
v_call: TRBV28
cdr3_aa: CASSSGEDTYEQYF
cdr3_nt: TGTGCCAGCAGTTCGGGGGAGGATACCTACGAGCAGTACTTC

d_call: -
clone_size: -
j_call: TRBJ2-7
v_call: TRBV29-1
cdr3_aa: CSVPVAGRSGWEQYF
cdr3_nt: TGCAGCGTCCCGGTGGCAGGGCGCTCGGGTTGGGAGCAGTACTTC

d_call: -
clone_size: -
j_call: TRBJ2-7
v_call: TRBV4-2
cdr3_aa: CASSQAHSTGYEQYF
cdr3_nt: TGTGCCAGCAGCCAAGCACACAGTACAGGTTACGAGCAGTACTTC

d_call: -
clone_size: once
j_call: TRBJ1-2
v_call: TRBV28
cdr3_aa: CASSFGAGYTF
cdr3_nt: TGTGCCAGCAGTTTTGGGGCTGGCTACACCTTC

d_call: TRBD1
clone_size: -
j_call: TRBJ1-2
v_call: TRBV2
cdr3_aa: CASSERTGAGYTF
cdr3_nt: TGTGCCAGCAGTGAAAGGACAGGGGCTGGCTACACCTTC

d_call: TRBD1
clone_size: -
j_call: TRBJ1-4
v_call: TRBV2
cdr3_aa: CASDRDEKLFF
cdr3_nt: TGTGCCAGTGACAGGGATGAAAAACTGTTTTTT

d_call: -
clone_size: -
j_call: TRBJ2-3
v_call: TRBV29-1
cdr3_aa: CSVDYAADTQYF
cdr3_nt: TGCAGCGTTGATTATGCAGCAGATACGCAGTATTTT

d_call: -
clone_size: -
j_call: TRBJ2-3
v_call: TRBV5-4
cdr3_aa: CASSTSGYPADTQYF
cdr3_nt: TGTGCCAGCAGCACGAGCGGGTACCCGGCGGATACGCAGTATTTT

d_call: TRBD1
clone_size: -
j_call: TRBJ1-3
v_call: TRBV28
cdr3_aa: CASRGQGENTIYF
cdr3_nt: TGTGCCAGCAGGGGACAGGGGGAGAACACCATATATTTT

d_call: -
clone_size: -
j_call: TRBJ2-1
v_call: TRBV6-1
cdr3_aa: CASSERQLNEQFF
cdr3_nt: TGTGCCAGCAGTGAGAGGCAGTTAAATGAGCAGTTCTTC

d_call: -
clone_size: -
j_call: TRBJ2-5
v_call: TRBV11-2
cdr3_aa: CASSLYQETQYF
cdr3_nt: TGTGCCAGCAGCCTGTACCAAGAGACCCAGTACTTC

d_call: -
clone_size: -
j_call: TRBJ2-3
v_call: TRBV7-3
cdr3_aa: CASSLNLVTDTQYF
cdr3_nt: TGTGCCAGCAGCTTAAACCTAGTCACAGATACGCAGTATTTT

d_call: -
clone_size: -
j_call: TRBJ2-1
v_call: TRBV14
cdr3_aa: CASSSRLYNEQFF
cdr3_nt: TGTGCCAGCAGCTCTCGACTTTACAATGAGCAGTTCTTC

d_call: TRBD1
clone_size: -
j_call: TRBJ1-6
v_call: TRBV6-5
cdr3_aa: CASHRGMNSPLHF
cdr3_nt: TGTGCCAGCCACAGGGGAATGAATTCACCCCTCCACTTT

d_call: -
clone_size: -
j_call: TRBJ2-1
v_call: TRBV7-9
cdr3_aa: CASSSLGLVDSPNEQFF
cdr3_nt: TGTGCCAGCAGCTCCCTCGGGCTCGTGGACAGCCCGAATGAGCAGTTCTTC